The text below deals with one T cell receptor beta chain. Its target is not known. Trimming cost V 7 bases and J 13 bases, with 14 bases left between them. Per the germline V gene, CDR1 is MNHEY and CDR2 is SMNVEV (reference sequence). CDR3 length equals 12 residues. The entry originates in a study of T cell repertoires in cytomegalovirus infection. Study background: Public TCR beta signatures provided an indication of both CMV infection and a matching HLA type. Study results and caveats: Carriers of CMV and the relevant HLA type were discriminated by public TCR beta frequency. CMV-specific HLA-C-restricted TCR beta clonotypes dominated the ex vivo response.

TCRdb independently ran MiXCR on the reads; one entry per CDR3 protein. This table has approximately 70,000 distinct CDR3 sequences, approximately 22% appearing once. The chain is built from TRBV27 and TRBJ1-6; no reliable D call. The source is a human donor in good health (CMV status not recorded). Some clones in this sample may be carry-over from other donors' samples. Sequencing input: PBMCs, sequenced either directly or after in vitro stimulation (not recorded which). The CDR3 nucleotides read TGTGCCAGCACTGGGCGCGGAAGTCCCCTCCACTTT. It translates to CASTGRGSPLHF.